The 29 T cell receptor beta chains given below trace back to one sample, sequenced in a study of blood T cell repertoires in COVID-19. Assay: immunoSEQ multiplex PCR; the TCRdb copy retains only in-frame clones and omits some. The table lists fewer than 250,000 clones, under 90% of them singletons. The sample taken for sequencing was peripheral blood. The receptor source for this set is a man between 50 and 59 years old with acute or convalescent COVID-19.

The CDR3 loop is CASSPGLAGPQETQYF. The CDR3 DNA follows: TGTGCCAGCAGCCCGGGACTAGCGGGTCCCCAAGAGACCCAGTACTTC. This chain connects TRBV4-2 to TRBJ2-5; 12 positions agree with TRBD2. The germline gives CDR1 LGHNA, CDR2 YNFKEQ. This CDR3 has 16 amino acids. V shed 4 bases and J 1 base; nucleotides not matched to a gene: 4.

The V and J genes are TRBV18 and TRBJ2-7; tentative D call: TRBD1 (5 bases). Germline V gene lookup returns CDR1 KGHSH and CDR2 LQKENI. CDR3 size: 13 residues. Trimming stripped 6 bases from V and 2 bases from J, with 11 bases between. CDR3 nucleotides: TGTGCCAGCTCTTCGGACAACACCTACGAGCAGTACTTC. This encodes CASSSDNTYEQYF.

The V and J genes are TRBV5-1 and TRBJ1-1, with 7 bases matching TRBD1. J lost 2 bases, V lost 5 bases, and 15 bases had no gene match. CDR1 is SGHRS and CDR2 is YFSETQ in the germline V gene. CDR3 length: 17 amino acids. CDR3 loop: CASSRGHTTGVNTEAFF. The CDR3 DNA sequence: TGCGCCAGCAGTCGTGGCCACACTACAGGGGTCAACACTGAAGCTTTCTTT.

The CDR3 loop is CASSKERGGRTDTQYF. The CDR3 DNA reads as TGCGCCAGCAGCAAAGAGCGGGGGGGCAGGACAGATACGCAGTATTTT. The gene calls are TRBV5-1 and TRBJ2-3; TRBD2 matches at 10 bases. Germline loops: CDR1 SGHRS, CDR2 YFSETQ. Trimming removed 4 bases from V and 3 bases from J; junction bases left unmatched: 8. The CDR3 is 16 residues long. Drawing the rest from reference TRBV5-1 and TRBJ2-3, the complete variable domain is KAGVTQTPRYLIKTRGQQVTLSCSPISGHRSVSWYQQTPGQGLQFLFEYFSETQRNKGNFPGRFSGRQFSNSRSEMNVSTLELGDSALYLCASSKERGGRTDTQYFGPGTRLTVL.

This clone was counted a single time. The V and J genes are TRBV3-1 (or the pseudogene TRBV3-2) and TRBJ2-3; D might be TRBD2 (5 bases). CDR1 is LGHDT and CDR2 is YNNKEL in the germline V gene (reference sequence). The CDR3 sequence is 15 residues long. The V gene lost 4 bases and the J gene lost 5 bases, with 16 bases spanning the gap. Here the CDR3 DNA reads TGTGCCAGCAGCCCCCACACGGGGATGGGAGATACGCAGTATTTT. Residues: CASSPHTGMGDTQYF.

The chain couples TRBV6-1 to TRBJ2-7, with D perhaps matching TRBD2 (6 bases). This CDR3 has 15 residues. V was cut by 0 bases and J by 3 bases, with 12 bases left in between. The germline CDR1 and CDR2 sequences are MNHNS and SASEGT. CDR3 coding DNA: TGTGCCAGCAGTGAAGCGATGGGACTGTACTACGAGCAGTACTTC. The encoded protein is CASSEAMGLYYEQYF.

The chain employs TRBV30 and TRBJ1-1; D unclear. The CDR3 is 13 residues long. Germline values: CDR1 GTSNPN, CDR2 SVGIG (reference sequence). The ends were cut back, 2 bases at V and 3 bases at J, with 10 bases in the middle. The CDR3 loop is CAWSTQEDTEAFF. In DNA form, the CDR3 reads TGTGCCTGGAGTACCCAGGAGGACACTGAAGCTTTCTTT.

This chain connects TRBV25-1 to TRBJ1-6; the match to TRBD1 covers 7 bases. The germline V gene encodes CDR1 MGHDK and CDR2 SYGVNS. This CDR3 spans 15 amino acids. J gave up 9 bases and V 3 bases, and 8 bases lay outside the gene matches. The chain's CDR3 is CASSDTTGRSSPLHF. The DNA for the CDR3 is TGTGCCAGCAGTGATACGACAGGGAGAAGTTCACCCCTCCACTTT. Combining the CDR3 with reference TRBV25-1 and TRBJ1-6 gives the whole variable domain EADIYQTPRYLVIGTGKKITLECSQTMGHDKMYWYQQDPGMELHLIHYSYGVNSTEKGDLSSESTVSRIRTEHFPLTLESARPSHTSQYLCASSDTTGRSSPLHFGNGTRLTVT.

V and J are TRBV2 and TRBJ1-3; 7 nucleotides align to TRBD1. With V trimmed by 9 bases and J by 0 bases, 5 bases remained unmatched. Germline CDR1 is SNHLY and CDR2 is FYNNEI. This CDR3 region has 14 residues. CDR3: CARSTGDSGNTIYF. DNA for the CDR3: TGTGCCAGATCCACAGGGGACTCTGGAAACACCATATATTTT.

V gene TRBV5-1 combines with J gene TRBJ1-2; D might be TRBD1 (6 bases). This CDR3 is 16 amino acids long. Between the trimmed V and J ends, which lost 0 bases and 3 bases, there was a span of 15 bases. The V gene's germline CDR1 is SGHRS and CDR2 YFSETQ. CDR3 amino acids: CASSLDREGLDYGYTF. The CDR3 nucleotides are TGCGCCAGCAGCTTGGACAGGGAGGGATTGGACTATGGCTACACCTTC.

The gene calls are TRBV14 and TRBJ1-1; a possible D gene is TRBD1 (5 bases). The CDR3 totals 13 residues. Germline V gene data show CDR1 as SGHDN and CDR2 as FVKESK. V was trimmed by 2 bases and J by 3 bases, leaving 7 bases between them. CDR3 loop: CASSQQTDTEAFF. The DNA for the CDR3 is TGTGCCAGCAGCCAACAGACAGACACTGAAGCTTTCTTT. Full variable domain (missing parts from reference TRBV14 and TRBJ1-1): EAGVTQFPSHSVIEKGQTVTLRCDPISGHDNLYWYRRVMGKEIKFLLHFVKESKQDESGMPNNRFLAERTGGTYSTLKVQPAELEDSGVYFCASSQQTDTEAFFGQGTRLTVV.

The chain combines TRBV19 with TRBJ2-3; TRBD2 agrees at 8 bases. The J segment lost 2 bases and the V segment lost 7 bases, leaving 5 bases of the junction unmatched. Germline loops: CDR1 LNHDA, CDR2 SQIVND (reference sequence). CDR3 size: 14 residues. The CDR3 protein is CASMRRGATDTQYF. In nucleotides, the CDR3 is TGTGCCAGTATGAGGCGGGGGGCCACAGATACGCAGTATTTT.

The chain has TRBV6-6 and TRBJ1-2, with D hard to call. This CDR3 region has 11 residues. The V end lost 9 bases, the J end lost 4 bases, and 9 bases lay between the germline ends. Germline V gives CDR1 MNHNY, CDR2 SVGAGI (reference sequence). CDR3 nucleotide sequence: TGTGCCAGTCACAGTTTCTATGGCTACACCTTC. It translates to CASHSFYGYTF.

The sample holds one count of this clone. The gene calls are TRBV5-4 and TRBJ2-2, with D unresolved. Trimming stripped 2 bases from V and 1 base from J, with 6 bases between. This CDR3 comprises 14 residues. Germline-derived CDR1 and CDR2 are SGHNT and YYREEE (reference sequence). The CDR3 DNA sequence: TGTGCCAGCAGCTTCACAGTGAACACCGGGGAGCTGTTTTTT. As protein: CASSFTVNTGELFF.

The chain couples TRBV11-2 to TRBJ2-5; 15 bases line up with TRBD2. The CDR3 runs 18 residues. Per the germline V gene, CDR1 is SGHAT and CDR2 is FQNNGV. The V segment lost 4 bases and the J segment 4 bases; nucleotides outside the gene matches: 10. The CDR3 region has the DNA TGTGCCAGCAGCTCCATCCCGGGACTAGCGGGGGGCCGAGAGACCCAGTACTTC. It yields the protein CASSSIPGLAGGRETQYF.

The chain is built from TRBV24-1 and TRBJ2-3; 8 bases fit TRBD1. Germline V gives CDR1 KGHDR, CDR2 SFDVKD. This CDR3 has 19 residues. The ends lost 4 bases at V and 8 bases at J; junction bases unmatched: 22. DNA for the CDR3: TGTGCCACCAGTGAGACCCAGGGGGCGGTGGCTCACGAGTCCGGTACGCAGTATTTT. This translates into CATSETQGAVAHESGTQYF.

The V gene is TRBV30, the J gene TRBJ2-1; TRBD1 aligns across 8 bases. Germline V gene sequence: CDR1 GTSNPN, CDR2 SVGIG (reference sequence). Trimming took 6 bases from V and 0 from J; bases not matched to a gene: 10. This CDR3 has 16 amino acids. As DNA, the CDR3 is TGTGCCTGTTTTGGGAAACAGGGGGTCTCCTACAATGAGCAGTTCTTC. It is translated as CACFGKQGVSYNEQFF.

V gene TRBV3-1 (or the pseudogene TRBV3-2) combines with J gene TRBJ1-1, with a possible D match to TRBD1 (5 bases). The length of the CDR3 is 14 residues. CDR1 and CDR2 (germline): LGHDT, YNNKEL (reference sequence). V gave up 1 base and J gave up 7 bases, with 13 bases separating them. CDR3 in DNA: TGTGCCAGCAGCCAAGGGGCTTCGGGGGGTGAAGCTTTCTTT. Residues: CASSQGASGGEAFF.

V usage is TRBV5-1 and J usage is TRBJ1-4; possible D gene TRBD1, 6 bases. V lost 4 bases, J lost 8 bases, and 15 bases lay in between. The CDR3 totals 14 residues. CDR1 and CDR2 (germline): SGHRS, YFSETQ. The CDR3 bases are TGCGCCAGCAGCCTGGGACATGCAGGGGAAAAACTGTTTTTT. It yields the protein CASSLGHAGEKLFF.

The chain couples TRBV5-1 to TRBJ2-3, with D possibly TRBD2 on 5 matching bases. The length of the CDR3 is 15 residues. The germline CDR1 and CDR2 sequences are SGHRS and YFSETQ. Trimming took off 1 base at V and 2 bases at J, with 11 bases between the two ends. The chain's CDR3 is CASSLTGSNTDTQYF. The CDR3 region has the DNA TGCGCCAGCAGCTTGACGGGGTCAAACACAGATACGCAGTATTTT.

This chain links TRBV7-2 with TRBJ2-5; TRBD1 is a possible D gene (6 bases). V was cut by 5 bases and J by 5 bases, with 21 bases left in between. Germline V lookup: CDR1 SGHTA, CDR2 FQGNSA. CDR3 length: 16 amino acids. The CDR3: CASSTLGTGRSETQYF. CDR3 in DNA: TGTGCCAGCAGCACCCTCGGCACAGGGCGGTCGGAGACCCAGTACTTC.

This chain links TRBV27 with TRBJ1-5, with 7 bases matching TRBD1. Trimming cost V 6 bases and J 4 bases; bases outside gene matches: 9. Germline V lookup: CDR1 MNHEY, CDR2 SMNVEV (reference sequence). The CDR3 is 15 residues long. The CDR3 region has the DNA TGTGCCAGCAGCGTTCAAAAGGGGGCGAATCAGCCCCAGCATTTT. It specifies CASSVQKGANQPQHF.

The rearrangement uses TRBV9 and TRBJ2-3, with a tentative D call TRBD1 (5 bases). V lost 3 bases to trimming and J lost 1 base, with 15 bases between them. The germline V gene encodes CDR1 SGDLS and CDR2 YYNGEE. The CDR3 is 16 residues long. The CDR3 loop is CASSAFIGVGTDTQYF. The CDR3 DNA follows: TGTGCCAGCAGCGCATTTATAGGGGTGGGCACAGATACGCAGTATTTT.

The CDR3 loop is CASSHVGHDQPQHF. The CDR3 DNA sequence: TGTGCCAGCAGCCATGTGGGACATGATCAGCCCCAGCATTTT. The V gene is TRBV6-5, the J gene TRBJ1-5; the D gene is possibly TRBD1 (6 bases). Germline CDR1 is MNHEY and CDR2 is SVGAGI. The V and J ends lost 6 bases and 5 bases respectively, with 14 bases between them. The CDR3 is 14 amino acids.

The rearrangement joins TRBV27 to TRBJ1-1; D is unclear. Germline CDR1 MNHEY, CDR2 SMNVEV (reference sequence). CDR3 length: 13 amino acids. The V and J ends lost 5 bases and 1 base respectively, with 8 bases between them. The CDR3 nucleotides are TGTGCCAGCAGTCCTGTCCCGAACACTGAAGCTTTCTTT. This sequence encodes CASSPVPNTEAFF.

J is TRBJ1-5 and V is TRBV30; a possible D gene is TRBD1 (5 bases). Germline V lookup: CDR1 GTSNPN, CDR2 SVGIG (reference sequence). V was pared by 5 bases and J by 5 bases, with 13 bases between. CDR3 length equals 13 residues. The CDR3 here is CAWDRGGYQPQHF. CDR3 in DNA: TGTGCCTGGGACCGGGGGGGGTATCAGCCCCAGCATTTT.

The rearrangement joins TRBV9 to TRBJ1-1; D is unresolved. Trimming stripped 6 bases from V and 1 base from J, with 10 bases between. Germline CDR1 SGDLS, CDR2 YYNGEE. CDR3 length equals 13 residues. The CDR3, as DNA: TGTGCCAGCAAAGGAGGGTCGAACACTGAAGCTTTCTTT. Its protein is CASKGGSNTEAFF.

V is TRBV5-6 and J is TRBJ2-7; 7 bases align to TRBD1. This CDR3 has 16 amino acids. After removal of 3 bases from V and 2 bases from J, the junction contained 11 bases not matched to a gene. CDR1 and CDR2 (germline): SGHDT, YYEEEE. CDR3 residues: CASSSPPGQSTYEQYF. The CDR3 region has the DNA TGTGCCAGCAGCTCCCCACCGGGACAGTCCACCTACGAGCAGTACTTC.

The V call is TRBV2, the J call TRBJ2-1; 7 bases match TRBD1. Looked up from germline, CDR1 is SNHLY and CDR2 is FYNNEI. This CDR3 comprises 15 residues. The trim removed 6 bases at V and 8 bases at J, leaving 13 bases unmatched. CDR3: CASSEGQPREYEQFF. CDR3 DNA: TGTGCCAGCAGCGAGGGACAGCCCAGAGAGTATGAGCAGTTCTTC.